This T cell receptor (beta chain) was recovered during a study of shared clonotypes between healthy human individuals. Profiled with immunoSEQ multiplex PCR; TCRdb holds only in-frame clones, not every one. The sample includes over a million clones, approximately 80% seen only once; the top ten take around 0.61%. Trimming took 7 bases from V and 11 from J, leaving 29 bases between them. The CDR3 runs to 16 residues. Germline V CDR1 and CDR2: LNHDA, SQIVND (reference sequence). This chain connects TRBV19 to TRBJ1-1; D is possibly TRBD1 (5 bases). The sequence came from a man younger than 30 in good health. Some clones in this sample may be carry-over from other donors' samples. The sequencing sample was made of memory CD4+ T cells from PBMCs. As for subset: CD45RA-negative fraction. CDR3 bases: TGTGCCAGTACCTATAGGGCGAGCGAGGAGGGGTATGCGGCTTTCTTT. Its protein product is CASTYRASEEGYAAFF.